Here is one T cell receptor beta chain with its context. Its antigen is not known. The V gene's germline CDR1 is WNHNN and CDR2 SYGVQD (reference sequence). The germline V and J ends were trimmed by 6 bases and 0 bases, with 14 bases remaining between them. CDR3 length: 15 residues. With 60 Vbeta and 13 Jbeta primers, the PCR was carried out. Methods used by the authors: Some 10 million of the about 80 million unique TCR beta chains counted in a later analysis were shared. The repertoire was sequenced with immunoSEQ multiplex PCR; TCRdb's copy has only in-frame clones and lacks some. That table furnishes V, J and clone size, whereas the DNA furnished D and trimming. The data show about 180,000 clones, approximately 82% seen once. The sample belongs to a study of cytomegalovirus exposure and HLA in healthy donors. Study at large: A data release that came early held approximately 85 million unique TCRs from HLA-typed donors.

Whole-study findings and limits: Reportedly, a later analysis found an Asian-associated ancestry cluster had fewer N-insertions than the approximately 700-donor mean. Reported results showed that the classifier diagnosed cytomegalovirus status with high specificity and sensitivity.

The clonotype comes from a girl aged 2 to 9 in good health and CMV-seropositive. The rearrangement joins TRBV10-1 to TRBJ1-2, with a tentative D call TRBD1 (6 bases). The sequenced sample was PBMCs. CDR3 nucleotides: TGCGCCAGCAGGGGGTGGGACAAACCTAACTATGGCTACACCTTC. Translated, it gives CASRGWDKPNYGYTF.